Listed below are T cell receptor beta chains from one sample, sequenced in a study of regulatory T cells in long-lasting Graves disease. TCRdb itself ran the multiplex PCR reads through MiXCR, one entry per CDR3 protein. The repertoire holds over 200,000 distinct CDR3 sequences, with 18% as singletons. Sample: peripheral blood mononuclear cells (PBMCs), taken at new diagnosis, from a patient treated with antithyroid drugs. The source of these receptors is a female donor with Graves disease. CDR3s include the opening cysteine and the closing phenylalanine or tryptophan. Each record gives: V gene, J gene, CDR3 protein.

TRBV7-8	TRBJ1-5	CASSRGQGRSNQPQHF
TRBV19	TRBJ1-5	CASSMTGGDNQPQHF
TRBV10-3	TRBJ1-1	CAISEAWTENTEAFF
TRBV11-2	TRBJ2-7	CASSWAGQGTYEQYF
TRBV20-1	TRBJ1-1	CSAEQGSTEAFF
TRBV12-3/TRBV12-4	TRBJ1-4	CASSRQGKLFF
TRBV20-1	TRBJ1-6	CSARGNPDTDSSPLHF
TRBV7-9	TRBJ2-7	CASRESSGYEQYF
TRBV20-1	TRBJ2-3	CSARNGRSVASTDTQYF
TRBV9	TRBJ2-3	CASSVATGVAGSTDTQYF
TRBV9	TRBJ2-7	CASSEEGLAGGYEQYF
TRBV6-1	TRBJ2-1	CASSATPRGTRNEQFF
TRBV12-3/TRBV12-4	TRBJ2-2	CASSYSQAGELFF
TRBV18	TRBJ2-1	CASSPPGSRSYNEQFF
TRBV3-1	TRBJ2-1	CASSRLYNEQFF
TRBV2	TRBJ2-1	CASSGTQTVYNEQFF
TRBV6-1	TRBJ1-1	CASRKQGARKAFF
TRBV7-2	TRBJ2-7	CASSLAGGGPSYEQYF
TRBV11-1	TRBJ2-1	CASSFGGRGNEQFF
TRBV29-1	TRBJ2-3	CSVVRLAGGADTQYF
TRBV10-3	TRBJ2-7	CAISEQRYEQYF
TRBV6-2/TRBV6-3	TRBJ2-7	CASRRDRGGYEQYF
TRBV30	TRBJ2-3	CAWSLAGTGGADTQYF
TRBV7-9	TRBJ1-2	CASSLSGQVENYGYTF
TRBV12-3/TRBV12-4	.	CASSLVGEGVQYF
TRBV20-1	TRBJ2-1	CSARSLGAGTYNEQFF
TRBV27	TRBJ1-1	CASRPGTFTEAFF
TRBV7-9	TRBJ1-4	CASSFPGDPSDRGKLFF
TRBV6-2/TRBV6-3	TRBJ2-5	CASSRGRPHEQETQYF
TRBV6-1	TRBJ2-5	CASRAGTGSIQETQYF
TRBV19	TRBJ2-3	CASSPLGVLATDTQYF
TRBV20-1	TRBJ2-7	CSAREASGSYEQYF
TRBV2	TRBJ2-7	CASSEPSTSDQFYF
TRBV7-9	TRBJ2-3	CASSQGLAASTDTQYF
TRBV2	TRBJ1-5	CASSETGSNQPQHF
TRBV25-1	TRBJ2-1	CASSDTSGSKNEQFF
TRBV9	TRBJ1-3	CASSVVAGSGNTIYF
TRBV7-8	TRBJ2-7	CASSLLTSGASYEQYF
TRBV9	TRBJ2-5	CASSVTSGRYAVETQYF
TRBV2	TRBJ2-1	CASGTVRMNPYNEQFF
TRBV4-2	TRBJ2-5	CASSLQPGETQYF
TRBV5-1	TRBJ2-1	CASSLDSSLGDQCF
TRBV10-2	TRBJ2-1	CASSEGSGRRGEQFF
TRBV19	TRBJ2-2	CASSRYTGELFF
TRBV7-9	TRBJ1-2	CASSQREINYGYTF
TRBV2	TRBJ1-6	CASSELQGRYSPLHF
TRBV9	TRBJ2-3	CASTPGLAFTDTQYF
TRBV27	TRBJ2-3	CASSLHSTDTQYF
TRBV2	TRBJ2-6	CATRPGSGANVLTF
TRBV3-1	TRBJ2-5	CASSQLQGPETQYF
TRBV28	TRBJ2-7	CASSLVGYGEQYF
TRBV6-5	TRBJ1-1	CASSYNSGRPVEAFF
TRBV6-2/TRBV6-3	TRBJ1-3	CASSYSRNGWGPRAVGNTIYF
TRBV2	TRBJ1-6	CASKSRAGINSPLHF
TRBV11-3	TRBJ2-7	CASSLDPTGDEQYF